The sequence of this T cell receptor beta chain was determined in a study of T-cell memory formation after mild COVID-19. Trimming removed 3 bases from V and 1 base from J, with 18 bases in between. The CDR3 extends over 17 amino acids. Germline-derived CDR1 and CDR2 are SGHDN and FVKESK. TCRdb recomputed calls from the 5' RACE reads with MiXCR, one row per CDR3 protein. Of 200,000 to 250,000 distinct CDR3 sequences detected, approximately 30% appear once; the ten largest clones hold approximately 10%. Sequenced input: PBMCs or a T cell subset sorted from them (not recorded which). This receptor was identified in an adult woman who had mild COVID-19 (a few samples of this study predate the infection). Cell type and time point are not known. The chain links TRBV14 to TRBJ1-1; a possible D gene is TRBD1 (6 bases). CDR3 sequence (DNA): TGTGCCAGCAGCCACGGCGGGGGGCGAAGTTGGAACACTGAAGCTTTCTTT. This translates into CASSHGGGRSWNTEAFF.